Each of the 18 T cell receptor beta chains below was sequenced from the same sample in a study of persistence of HIV-infected CD4 T cells. For these receptors, no antigen is known. This was the immunoSEQ version 4 assay in survey mode. Repertoires were generated with immunoSEQ multiplex PCR, while TCRdb's copy carries only in-frame clones and drops some. The table shows under 60,000 clones, with about 80% occurring only once. Cells were stimulated with CMV-infected fibroblast lysates at about 9.4 ug/mL. CD40L/CD69 double-negative CD45RO-high memory CD4+ T cells were collected. This specimen consisted of CD4+ T cells sorted from PBMCs after roughly 18-hour stimulation, obtained from a patient who received antiretroviral therapy. The origin of the receptors is an adult man with HIV who was CMV-seropositive.

The rearrangement joins TRBV6-6 to TRBJ2-7; D is uncertain. V dropped 6 bases and J dropped 0 bases, with 18 bases sitting between them. The V gene's germline CDR1 is MNHNY and CDR2 SVGAGI (reference sequence). This CDR3 contains 16 residues. The DNA for the CDR3 is TGTGCCAGCAGCCTTCGGTCGGGTACGAGCTCCTACGAGCAGTACTTC. Encoded protein: CASSLRSGTSSYEQYF.

This chain joins TRBV6-4 and TRBJ1-2, with D uncertain. The CDR3 contains 13 residues. Germline-derived CDR1 and CDR2 are MRHNA and SNTAGT. The ends were cut back, 2 bases at V and 4 bases at J, with 8 bases in the middle. The CDR3 nucleotides are TGTGCCAGCAGTGACACCCACGGCTATGGCTACACCTTC. Translating gives CASSDTHGYGYTF.

This chain joins TRBV7-9 and TRBJ1-2, with 9 bases lining up with TRBD1. This CDR3 comprises 15 residues. Germline V gene lookup returns CDR1 SEHNR and CDR2 FQNEAQ (reference sequence). The ends lost 5 bases at V and 8 bases at J; junction bases unmatched: 12. For the CDR3, the DNA is TGTGCCAGCAGCCCCCGGGACAGGGAGTTTTCCGGCTACACCTTC. This encodes CASSPRDREFSGYTF.

The chain employs TRBV2 and TRBJ1-2, with 10 bases that match TRBD1. Germline assignment: CDR1 SNHLY and CDR2 FYNNEI. The CDR3 covers 17 residues. Germline trimming cut 5 bases from V and 8 bases from J; bases unmatched to any gene: 17. The CDR3 is CASSQTHRDRGSRGYTF. DNA for the CDR3: TGTGCCAGCAGTCAAACTCACCGGGACAGGGGTTCACGCGGCTACACCTTC.

V is TRBV5-4 and J is TRBJ2-4; TRBD1 is a possible D gene (6 bases). In germline, CDR1 is SGHNT, CDR2 YYREEE (reference sequence). V lost 5 bases and J 3 bases, leaving 15 bases between the germline ends. The CDR3 length is 15 residues. The CDR3, as DNA: TGTGCCAGCAGTTCAGGGGTGTCAGGCAAAAACATTCAGTACTTC. Encoded protein: CASSSGVSGKNIQYF.

This clone has a handful of counts. The rearrangement joins TRBV11-2 to TRBJ1-1; tentatively, D is TRBD1 (5 bases). Germline loops: CDR1 SGHAT, CDR2 FQNNGV. Trimming removed 5 bases from V and 1 base from J, with 17 bases in between. The CDR3 is made up of 16 amino acids. The CDR3 loop is CASSVSQGTQNTEAFF. Written as DNA, the CDR3 is TGTGCCAGCAGCGTGTCCCAGGGTACCCAGAACACTGAAGCTTTCTTT.

The chain carries TRBV7-2 and TRBJ2-7; the D gene is possibly TRBD2 (5 bases). From germline, CDR1 is SGHTA and CDR2 FQGNSA. The CDR3 covers 13 residues. Trimming pared 5 bases from V and 6 bases from J, leaving 14 bases between. The CDR3 sequence is CASSRTQAFEQYF. CDR3 in DNA: TGTGCCAGCAGCCGGACTCAGGCGTTCGAGCAGTACTTC.

This sequence joins TRBV19 and TRBJ1-2, with a weak D call TRBD1 (6 bases). The CDR3 length is 12 residues. V was trimmed by 6 bases and J by 7 bases, leaving 12 bases between them. CDR1 and CDR2 from the germline V gene are LNHDA and SQIVND (reference sequence). The CDR3 region has the DNA TGTGCCAGTAGGCAGGGGAGCGGTGGCTACACCTTC. Translation: CASRQGSGGYTF.

The chain employs TRBV29-1 and TRBJ2-7; 9 nucleotides line up with TRBD1. J lost 5 bases, V lost 4 bases, and 6 bases had no gene match. The germline gives CDR1 SQVTM, CDR2 ANQGSEA. The CDR3 covers 13 residues. The CDR3 DNA is TGCAGCGTTGCCGGGACAGGGAGGCACGAGCAGTACTTC. This translates into CSVAGTGRHEQYF.

The chain uses TRBV27 and TRBJ1-6, with 7 bases matching TRBD1. Trimming took 5 bases from V and 8 from J; bases not matched to a gene: 9. The CDR3 totals 15 residues. CDR1 MNHEY and CDR2 SMNVEV come from the germline V gene (reference sequence). CDR3 coding DNA: TGTGCCAGCAGTCTACGACAGGGTCTTGATTCACCCCTCCACTTT. Translating it yields CASSLRQGLDSPLHF.

The chain employs TRBV12-2 and TRBJ1-5. TRBV12-2 represents a pseudogene. The length of the CDR3 is 18 residues. The DNA for the CDR3 is TGTGCAAGTCGCTTAGTAATCCCCCAGACCTCTAGCAATCAGCCCCAGCATTTT. As protein: CASRLVIPQTSSNQPQHF.

The genes are TRBV19 and TRBJ2-4; 11 bases agree with TRBD2. Germline-derived CDR1 and CDR2 are LNHDA and SQIVND (reference sequence). The junction had 4 bases not matched to a gene; V was cut back by 4 bases and J by 2 bases. The CDR3 runs 16 residues. The CDR3: CASSTRTSGPKNIQYF. CDR3 nucleotides: TGTGCCAGTAGTACCCGGACTAGCGGGCCCAAAAACATTCAGTACTTC.

The chain joins TRBV6-5 to TRBJ1-1; D might be TRBD1 (5 bases). Deletions cut 4 bases from V and 7 bases from J, with 13 bases between. The CDR3 is 13 amino acids. Germline assignment: CDR1 MNHEY and CDR2 SVGAGI. CDR3 nucleotides: TGTGCCAGCAGTTTCACAAGACAGATTGAAGCTTTCTTT. Its translation is CASSFTRQIEAFF.

The chain carries TRBV27 and TRBJ1-6; tentative D call: TRBD1 (5 bases). The CDR3 consists of 19 residues. V lost 2 bases and J lost 2, with 19 bases in between. CDR1 MNHEY and CDR2 SMNVEV come from the germline V gene (reference sequence). The CDR3, as DNA: TGTGCCAGCAGTTTAGGGTCACAGGCATCAAGGACCTATAATTCACCCCTCCACTTT. Its protein is CASSLGSQASRTYNSPLHF.

The J gene is TRBJ2-1, the V gene TRBV7-3; 9 nucleotides agree with TRBD2. Germline V gene data show CDR1 as SGHTA and CDR2 as FQGTGA. The CDR3 contains 12 residues. With 5 bases clipped from V and 10 bases from J, the junction kept 3 bases outside the gene matches. The chain's CDR3 is CASSLLAGEQFF. In DNA, the CDR3 is TGTGCCAGCAGCCTGCTAGCGGGGGAGCAGTTCTTC.

The table lists this clone with a few counts. The V call is TRBV20-1, the J call TRBJ1-2; D is uncertain. The CDR3 runs 11 residues. V dropped 7 bases and J dropped 8 bases, with 14 bases sitting between them. CDR1 and CDR2 from the germline V gene are DFQATT and SNEGSKA (reference sequence). CDR3 bases: TGCAGTGGTCGAGGGTATGGAGGCTACACCTTC. Its protein is CSGRGYGGYTF.

This clone was recorded a few times. The V gene is TRBV5-1, the J gene TRBJ1-6; D unclear. Germline V CDR1 and CDR2: SGHRS, YFSETQ. The CDR3 sequence is 14 residues long. Trimming took 4 bases from V and 6 from J, leaving 11 bases between them. CDR3 DNA sequence: TGCGCCAGCAGCGTTGCCCTCCGTAATTCACCCCTCCACTTT. The encoded protein is CASSVALRNSPLHF.

Only a few counts were recorded for this clone. The CDR3 spells CASTARKGGETQYF. CDR3 in DNA: TGTGCCAGTACGGCAAGAAAGGGCGGGGAGACCCAGTACTTC. The V gene is TRBV19, the J gene TRBJ2-5, with D tentatively TRBD2 (5 bases). V gave up 7 bases and J gave up 5 bases, with 17 bases separating them. CDR1 and CDR2 (germline): LNHDA, SQIVND (reference sequence). The CDR3 extends over 14 amino acids.